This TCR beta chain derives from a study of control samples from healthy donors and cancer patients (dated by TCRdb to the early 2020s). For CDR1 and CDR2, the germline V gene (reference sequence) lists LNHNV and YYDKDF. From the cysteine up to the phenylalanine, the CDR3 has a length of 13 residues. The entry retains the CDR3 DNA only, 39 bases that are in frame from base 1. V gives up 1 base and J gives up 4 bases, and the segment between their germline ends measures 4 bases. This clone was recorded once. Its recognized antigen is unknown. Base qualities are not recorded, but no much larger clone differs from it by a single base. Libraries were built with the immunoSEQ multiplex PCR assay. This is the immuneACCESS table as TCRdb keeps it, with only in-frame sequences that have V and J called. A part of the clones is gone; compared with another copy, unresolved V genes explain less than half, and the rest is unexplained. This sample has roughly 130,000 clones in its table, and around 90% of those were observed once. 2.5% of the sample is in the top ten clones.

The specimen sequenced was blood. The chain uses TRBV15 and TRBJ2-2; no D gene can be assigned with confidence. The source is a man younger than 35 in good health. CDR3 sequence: CATSRAGTGELFF. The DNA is TGTGCCACCAGCAGAGCGGGCACCGGGGAGCTGTTTTTT.